The 21 T cell receptor beta chains given below trace back to one sample, sequenced in a study of blood T cell repertoires in COVID-19. The data were produced by immunoSEQ multiplex PCR, yet TCRdb's version contains in-frame clones alone and is incomplete. In the table there are approximately 200,000 clones, 70% to 80% of which are singletons. Sequenced input: peripheral blood. Source of these receptors: a woman in her thirties or forties with COVID-19, enrolled during active disease.

The chain recombines TRBV5-8 with TRBJ1-1, with TRBD1 identical over 8 bases. With 4 bases clipped from V and 4 bases from J, the junction kept 15 bases outside the gene matches. The germline CDR1 and CDR2 sequences are SGHTS and YDEGEE. The CDR3 has 17 amino acids. CDR3 loop: CASSPISRTGRSTEAFF. The CDR3, as DNA: TGTGCCAGCAGCCCGATCTCTAGGACAGGGAGGAGCACTGAAGCTTTCTTT.

Ten or more counts support this clone. The rearrangement links TRBV2 to TRBJ2-1; TRBD2 agrees at 10 bases. The CDR3 is 17 residues long. V shed 4 bases, J shed 0 bases, and the junction held 6 bases outside the gene matches. Germline V gives CDR1 SNHLY, CDR2 FYNNEI. CDR3 residues: CASSGLAGEVSYNEQFF. Written as DNA, the CDR3 is TGTGCCAGCAGTGGGCTAGCGGGAGAGGTCTCCTACAATGAGCAGTTCTTC.

This chain joins TRBV6-2 or TRBV6-3 and TRBJ2-3; TRBD2 aligns across 12 bases. The CDR3 contains 17 residues. V was pared by 4 bases and J by 1 base, with 6 bases of the junction left unmatched. From germline, CDR1 is MNHEY and CDR2 SVGEGT. The CDR3 sequence: CASSFPTSGRRTDTQYF. DNA of the CDR3: TGTGCCAGCAGTTTTCCCACTAGCGGGAGGCGCACAGATACGCAGTATTTT.

V and J are TRBV9 and TRBJ2-2; 9 bases fit TRBD1. The germline CDR1 and CDR2 sequences are SGDLS and YYNGEE. Trimming cost V 4 bases and J 3 bases; bases outside gene matches: 7. The CDR3 is made up of 16 amino acids. The CDR3 protein is CASSFPRQGDTGELFF. The CDR3 DNA sequence: TGTGCCAGCAGCTTCCCTCGACAGGGGGACACCGGGGAGCTGTTTTTT.

The chain joins TRBV18 to TRBJ1-1; D perhaps matches TRBD1 (5 bases). The germline V and J ends were trimmed by 2 bases and 1 base, with 11 bases remaining between them. This CDR3 is built from 15 residues. Germline CDR1 KGHSH, CDR2 LQKENI. Written as DNA, the CDR3 is TGTGCCAGCTCACCAGGGAGGGGTTGGAACACTGAAGCTTTCTTT. Protein sequence: CASSPGRGWNTEAFF.

The V and J genes are TRBV20-1 and TRBJ1-5; TRBD1 matches at 9 bases. Germline CDR1 is DFQATT and CDR2 is SNEGSKA (reference sequence). V dropped 3 bases and J dropped 7; count of bases not matched to a gene: 7. This CDR3 is built from 14 residues. CDR3 protein: CSASSQGAWQPQHF. CDR3 DNA: TGCAGTGCTAGTTCACAGGGGGCTTGGCAGCCCCAGCATTTT.

The V gene is TRBV19, the J gene TRBJ1-1, with D tentatively TRBD1 (5 bases). V lost 6 bases and J lost 2, with 7 bases in between. The germline V gene has CDR1 LNHDA and CDR2 SQIVND (reference sequence). This CDR3 comprises 12 residues. The CDR3 region is CASRQVNTEAFF. The CDR3 nucleotides are TGTGCCAGTAGACAGGTTAACACTGAAGCTTTCTTT.

The chain couples TRBV7-8 to TRBJ2-1, with TRBD2 matching 9 bases. The length of the CDR3 is 16 residues. Trimming removed 8 bases from V and 0 bases from J; junction bases left unmatched: 8. The germline gives CDR1 SGHVS, CDR2 FQNEAQ. CDR3 bases: TGTGCCAGCGGTATAGCGGGGGTGAGCTCCTACAATGAGCAGTTCTTC. Amino acids: CASGIAGVSSYNEQFF.

The chain links TRBV27 to TRBJ2-1, with TRBD1 identical over 7 bases. CDR3 length equals 15 residues. Germline CDR1 and CDR2: MNHEY and SMNVEV (reference sequence). V lost 3 bases to trimming and J lost 5 bases; unmatched junction nucleotides: 7. The CDR3 DNA follows: TGTGCCAGCAGTTTCAGGCCACAGGGGAACAATGAGCAGTTCTTC. Its protein is CASSFRPQGNNEQFF.

The chain combines TRBV7-3 with TRBJ2-3; possibly TRBD2 for D (5 bases). V lost 3 bases and J lost 5, with 21 bases in between. The CDR3 length is 17 residues. From germline, CDR1 is SGHTA and CDR2 FQGTGA. CDR3 DNA sequence: TGTGCCAGCAGCTTCGGGAAGGGCGGCGCCCATGGAGATACGCAGTATTTT. Amino acids: CASSFGKGGAHGDTQYF.

The chain combines TRBV7-8 with TRBJ1-2; TRBD1 aligns across 7 bases. The CDR3 loop spans 15 amino acids. J gave up 4 bases and V 5 bases, and 10 bases lay outside the gene matches. Germline CDR1 reads SGHVS; CDR2 reads FQNEAQ. CDR3 sequence (DNA): TGTGCCAGCAGCCTATCCACAGGGGTCGGCTATGGCTACACCTTC. It encodes CASSLSTGVGYGYTF.

CDR3 loop: CASSTAGWEFF. CDR3 coding DNA: TGTGCCAGCTCAACAGCGGGATGGGAGTTCTTC. The chain has TRBV18 and TRBJ2-1, with 7 bases lining up with TRBD2. Trimming cost V 5 bases and J 14 bases; bases outside gene matches: 6. The CDR3 sequence is 11 residues long. Looked up from germline, CDR1 is KGHSH and CDR2 is LQKENI.

The chain is built from TRBV21-1 and TRBJ2-5; TRBD2, the D gene given by the table, was not confirmed from the DNA. TRBV21-1 is recorded as a pseudogene. This CDR3 contains 15 residues. The CDR3 reads CASSNQAGPKETQYF. In DNA, the CDR3 is TGTGCCAGCAGCAACCAAGCGGGACCAAAAGAGACCCAGTACTTC.

The rearrangement joins TRBV6-5 to TRBJ1-1; perhaps TRBD1 as D (6 bases). Trimming removed 2 bases at V and 3 bases at J, with 10 bases between. The CDR3 covers 14 residues. Germline CDR1 is MNHEY and CDR2 is SVGAGI. The CDR3 sequence: CASSYATGHTEAFF. CDR3 nucleotide sequence: TGTGCCAGCAGTTACGCGACAGGTCACACTGAAGCTTTCTTT.

This chain uses TRBV7-2 with TRBJ1-5; weak D call: TRBD1 (5 bases). Germline CDR1 reads SGHTA; CDR2 reads FQGNSA. CDR3 size: 14 residues. Trimming removed 4 bases at V and 4 bases at J, with 11 bases between. CDR3 bases: TGTGCCAGCAGCTCCCACCAGGGTAATCAGCCCCAGCATTTT. Translated: CASSSHQGNQPQHF.

V gene TRBV19 combines with J gene TRBJ2-2, with D perhaps matching TRBD2 (6 bases). This CDR3 is built from 13 residues. Germline values: CDR1 LNHDA, CDR2 SQIVND (reference sequence). Trimming shortened V by 10 bases and J by 1 base, and 10 bases separated the two germline ends. CDR3 residues: CAIARGNTGELFF. The CDR3 bases are TGTGCCATCGCGCGGGGGAACACCGGGGAGCTGTTTTTT.

The chain carries TRBV3-1 (or the pseudogene TRBV3-2) and TRBJ2-7, with D perhaps TRBD2 (6 bases). The CDR3 runs to 16 residues. V lost 4 bases and J 0 bases, leaving 16 bases between the germline ends. Germline V gene sequence: CDR1 LGHDT, CDR2 YNNKEL (reference sequence). CDR3 sequence: CASSPDMGLSSYEQYF. CDR3 in DNA: TGTGCCAGCAGCCCTGACATGGGACTTTCCTCCTACGAGCAGTACTTC.

This chain links TRBV7-7 with TRBJ2-1; 7 bases align to TRBD2. CDR3 length: 15 residues. Germline loops: CDR1 SSHAT, CDR2 FNYEAQ (reference sequence). Trimming cost V 1 base and J 0 bases; bases outside gene matches: 0. Written as DNA, the CDR3 is TGTGCCAGCAGCTTAGGCGGGGGCTCCTACAATGAGCAGTTCTTC. Translated: CASSLGGGSYNEQFF.

The V call is TRBV6-2 or TRBV6-3, the J call TRBJ1-5, with a tentative D call TRBD1 (6 bases). Germline CDR1 and CDR2: MNHEY and SVGEGT. V was pared by 3 bases and J by 2 bases, with 14 bases between. This CDR3 spans 16 amino acids. The CDR3, as DNA: TGTGCCAGCAGTTATAGACAGGTCCACGGCAATCAGCCCCAGCATTTT. This encodes CASSYRQVHGNQPQHF.

A few counts support this clone. This chain uses TRBV5-1 with TRBJ2-7; weak D call: TRBD1 (6 bases). The V and J ends lost 6 bases and 5 bases respectively, with 18 bases between them. This CDR3 is 14 amino acids long. Germline-derived CDR1 and CDR2 are SGHRS and YFSETQ. The CDR3 spells CASTMGHHNDEQYF. The CDR3 nucleotides are TGCGCCAGCACCATGGGACACCATAATGACGAGCAGTACTTC.

The chain carries TRBV10-1 and TRBJ2-3; D gene ambiguous. V lost 6 bases, J lost 2 bases, and 12 bases lay in between. CDR1 and CDR2 from the germline V gene are WNHNN and SYGVQD (reference sequence). There are 14 residues in the CDR3. Here the CDR3 DNA reads TGCGCCAGCAGCCAAAAGAGTTCCACAGATACGCAGTATTTT. This sequence encodes CASSQKSSTDTQYF.